This TCR beta chain was identified during a study of T cells after yellow fever vaccination. General study results and limits: Subsequent to the booster, the majority of primary-vaccination clones reappeared (around 96% CD4, approximately 90% CD8). Weaker, the secondary response had a peak occurring faster, on day 5 versus 15.

The germline gives CDR1 SGHNT, CDR2 YYREEE (reference sequence). The CDR3 consists of 14 residues. V was cut by 4 bases and J by 3 bases, with 10 bases left in between. TCRdb re-analysed the 5' RACE reads in MiXCR, keeping a single row per CDR3 protein. The sample yields more than 300,000 distinct CDR3 sequences, about 10% seen once. This clonotype was recorded a few times. Its antigen remains unidentified. The chain combines TRBV5-4 with TRBJ2-2, with D hard to call. This receptor was identified in a man aged 18 to 29 who received the YFV17D yellow fever vaccine. Specimen: CD4+ T cells sorted from PBMCs, collected 45 days after the yellow fever booster vaccination. DNA for the CDR3: TGTGCCAGCAGCGTGGCTCCCCACACCGGGGAGCTGTTTTTT. It yields the protein CASSVAPHTGELFF.